The next 27 T cell receptor beta chains were all read from a single sample in a study of CXCR3-negative and CXCR3-positive naive CD8 T cells. cDNA libraries for TRB were generated by 5' RACE incorporating UMI labels. TCRdb re-analyzed the 5' RACE reads; it lists each CDR3 protein once, without DNA. The repertoire table contains over 150,000 distinct CDR3 sequences. Overall study findings and caveats: In CXCR3-positive naive cells, the TRB CDR3s were more hydrophobic than in CXCR3-negative naive cells.

These receptors' targets are unknown. The sequenced sample consisted of naive CXCR3+ CD8+ T cells from blood. Indicated subset: CD45RO-CCR7+CD27+CD95- naive CD8+ T cells expressing CXCR3 (TNR3+). These receptors all come from a human donor in good health. Some clones in this sample may be carry-over from other donors' samples.

The genes are TRBV5-5 and TRBJ2-7; TCRdb lists TRBD1, though no DNA is available to test this call. CDR1 is SGHKS, CDR2 YYEKEE, per germline (reference sequence). CDR3 size: 13 residues. The CDR3 spells CASSWGTGGEQYF.

J is TRBJ1-1 and V is TRBV4-1; as DNA is missing, the TRBD1 call by TCRdb cannot be tested. Germline-derived CDR1 and CDR2 are MGHRA and YSYEKL. This CDR3 has 12 amino acids. The CDR3 protein is CASSPLTGRAFF.

The chain carries TRBV12-3 or TRBV12-4 and TRBJ1-5. This CDR3 comprises 14 residues. The CDR3 here is CASRTGGWNQPQHF.

The J gene is TRBJ2-7, the V gene TRBV12-3 or TRBV12-4; TCRdb lists TRBD1, though no DNA is available to test this call. The CDR3 loop spans 16 amino acids. The CDR3 reads CASSGIPGQGSYEQYF.

The chain uses TRBV29-1 and TRBJ1-1. This CDR3 has 11 amino acids. CDR1 SQVTM and CDR2 ANQGSEA come from the germline V gene. CDR3 region: CSVGWDTEAFF. Full variable domain (remainder filled in from reference TRBV29-1 and TRBJ1-1): SAVISQKPSRDICQRGTSLTIQCQVDSQVTMMFWYRQQPGQSLTLIATANQGSEATYESGFVIDKFPISRPNLTFSTLTVSNMSPEDSSIYLCSVGWDTEAFFGQGTRLTVV.

This rearrangement joins TRBV7-2 to TRBJ2-1; without DNA, the TCRdb call of TRBD1 cannot be checked. The CDR3 runs to 20 residues. Looked up from germline, CDR1 is SGHTA and CDR2 is FQGNSA. The CDR3 region is CASSFPLSSGGGAIYNEQFF. The full variable domain, rest sourced from reference TRBV7-2 and TRBJ2-1, is GAGVSQSPSNKVTEKGKDVELRCDPISGHTALYWYRQSLGQGLEFLIYFQGNSAPDKSGLPSDRFSAERTGGSVSTLTIQRTQQEDSAVYLCASSFPLSSGGGAIYNEQFFGPGTRLTVL.

This rearrangement joins TRBV11-2 to TRBJ2-1; TCRdb designates TRBD2, a call that cannot be tested without DNA. Germline V gene sequence: CDR1 SGHAT, CDR2 FQNNGV. The CDR3 length is 20 residues. The chain's CDR3 is CASSSPTPRPGLAGPNEQFF.

This chain joins TRBV9 and TRBJ2-3; TCRdb's D gene call, TRBD1, goes unchecked for lack of DNA. CDR3 length: 14 amino acids. CDR1 and CDR2 (germline): SGDLS, YYNGEE. The CDR3 reads CASSVGRGPDTQYF.

V gene TRBV7-3 combines with J gene TRBJ2-1; TCRdb indicates TRBD1, and absent DNA this call remains unverified. Per germline, CDR1 SGHTA and CDR2 FQGTGA. This CDR3 has 16 amino acids. This chain's CDR3 is CASTPPGTQNDNEQFF.

The chain has TRBV12-3 or TRBV12-4 and TRBJ1-1. This CDR3 has 12 residues. The CDR3 region is CASSFGSFTAFF.

This chain joins TRBV21-1 and TRBJ1-2. TRBV21-1 is tagged as a pseudogene. CDR3 length: 18 amino acids. The CDR3: CASSSFEAGRTNPYGYTF.

The V and J genes are TRBV7-9 and TRBJ1-1; TCRdb picks TRBD1, but there is no DNA to check that call. This CDR3 region has 13 residues. Germline CDR1 and CDR2: SEHNR and FQNEAQ (reference sequence). This CDR3 reads CASSPRRDTEAFF. Using reference TRBV7-9 and TRBJ1-1 for the parts outside the CDR3, the full variable domain is DTGVSQNPRHKITKRGQNVTFRCDPISEHNRLYWYRQTLGQGPEFLTYFQNEAQLEKSRLLSDRFSAERPKGSFSTLEIQRTEQGDSAMYLCASSPRRDTEAFFGQGTRLTVV.

V usage is TRBV7-9 and J usage is TRBJ1-1. In germline, CDR1 is SEHNR, CDR2 FQNEAQ (reference sequence). This CDR3 is built from 14 residues. The CDR3 reads CASSPTLLNTEAFF.

V gene TRBV28 combines with J gene TRBJ1-6; the D call of TRBD1 rests on TCRdb alone, since no DNA is present to check it. Germline CDR1 is MDHEN and CDR2 is SYDVKM. The CDR3 totals 16 residues. The CDR3 here is CASSNPGGQGQSPLHF.

The chain carries TRBV10-1 and TRBJ2-2; TCRdb designates TRBD1, a call that cannot be tested without DNA. From germline, CDR1 is WNHNN and CDR2 SYGVQD (reference sequence). This CDR3 spans 15 amino acids. The CDR3 sequence is CASSDTPRGAGELFF.

CDR3 amino acids: CSVEDWGQGSGTYEQYF. J is TRBJ2-7 and V is TRBV29-1; TCRdb's assignment of TRBD1 cannot be checked, as there is no DNA. Germline V gene lookup returns CDR1 SQVTM and CDR2 ANQGSEA. This CDR3 has 17 residues.

This chain connects TRBV12-3 or TRBV12-4 to TRBJ2-7. The CDR3 covers 13 residues. CDR3 in amino acids: CASSLTLSYEQYF.

This chain uses TRBV12-3 or TRBV12-4 with TRBJ1-2; there is no DNA to check the TCRdb D call of TRBD1. CDR3 size: 14 residues. The CDR3 loop reads CASSPGTGYYGYTF.

This CDR3 reads CATSITRGVASYNEQFF. This chain joins TRBV15 and TRBJ2-1; TCRdb's D call, TRBD1, is unchecked because there is no DNA. Germline-derived CDR1 and CDR2 are LNHNV and YYDKDF (reference sequence). The CDR3 covers 17 residues.

The chain couples TRBV10-3 to TRBJ2-7; TCRdb picks TRBD1, but there is no DNA to check that call. The germline gives CDR1 ENHRY, CDR2 SYGVKD. The CDR3 sequence is 14 residues long. CDR3 amino acids: CAIRGRDSSYEQYF.

The chain combines TRBV4-1 with TRBJ1-3. The CDR3 extends over 12 amino acids. The germline V gene has CDR1 MGHRA and CDR2 YSYEKL. The CDR3: CASSAERNTIYF.

V and J are TRBV14 and TRBJ1-2. The CDR3 has 16 residues. Germline values: CDR1 SGHDN, CDR2 FVKESK. The CDR3 region is CASSQDYAGPNYGYTF.

The CDR3 is CSAYTLLGHYVEQFF. This chain uses TRBV20-1 with TRBJ2-1; TCRdb's assignment of TRBD2 cannot be checked, as there is no DNA. This CDR3 contains 15 residues. The germline V gene encodes CDR1 DFQATT and CDR2 SNEGSKA (reference sequence).

The chain has TRBV13 and TRBJ2-1; TCRdb lists TRBD2, though no DNA is available to test this call. The germline V gene has CDR1 PRHDT and CDR2 FYEKMQ (reference sequence). This CDR3 contains 15 residues. The CDR3 sequence is CASSASLAGEAEQFF.

The chain combines TRBV12-3 or TRBV12-4 with TRBJ2-3; TCRdb names TRBD1, which stays unverified in the absence of DNA. The CDR3 spans 15 residues. CDR3 protein: CASSRDGKETDTQYF.

The V call is TRBV7-9, the J call TRBJ2-1; TCRdb's D gene call, TRBD1, goes unchecked for lack of DNA. Germline CDR1 and CDR2: SEHNR and FQNEAQ (reference sequence). The CDR3 has 15 amino acids. Here the CDR3 reads CASSWDMDRENEQFF.

The genes are TRBV28 and TRBJ2-7; the D call from TCRdb, TRBD2, cannot be confirmed without DNA. CDR3 size: 14 residues. Germline loops: CDR1 MDHEN, CDR2 SYDVKM. CDR3 sequence: CASTASGSTYEQYF.